The 30 T cell receptor beta chains reported below all come from one sample, sequenced in a study of blood T cell repertoires in COVID-19. Measured with immunoSEQ multiplex PCR; TCRdb has only the in-frame clones, and not every one. The sample holds approximately 50,000 clones, 91% seen once. Sequenced sample: peripheral blood. Every receptor here comes from a man in his fifties with active COVID-19.

This clone has only one observation. V is TRBV19 and J is TRBJ1-2; maybe TRBD1 (6 bases). Between the trimmed V and J ends, which lost 3 bases and 3 bases, there was a span of 17 bases. CDR1 LNHDA and CDR2 SQIVND come from the germline V gene (reference sequence). CDR3 length: 16 amino acids. This CDR3 reads CASSILGAARDYGYTF. In DNA, the CDR3 is TGTGCCAGTAGTATCTTGGGGGCCGCCCGGGACTATGGCTACACCTTC.

CDR3 residues: CASSYSKARWTPYEQYF. CDR3 coding DNA: TGTGCCAGCAGTTACTCGAAGGCGAGGTGGACACCTTACGAGCAGTACTTC. The chain links TRBV6-2 or TRBV6-3 to TRBJ2-7; weak D call: TRBD1 (5 bases). Looked up from germline, CDR1 is MNHEY and CDR2 is SVGEGT. Trimming pared 0 bases from V and 4 bases from J, leaving 19 bases between. The CDR3 totals 17 residues.

The V call is TRBV27, the J call TRBJ1-2, with D possibly matching TRBD1 (6 bases). This CDR3 is 15 amino acids long. Trimming removed 6 bases from V and 5 bases from J, with 19 bases in between. Per the germline V gene, CDR1 is MNHEY and CDR2 is SMNVEV (reference sequence). Written as DNA, the CDR3 is TGTGCCAGCAGCACTCGGACAGCTACAGGTTATGGCTACACCTTC. Translation gives CASSTRTATGYGYTF.

The chain links TRBV7-9 to TRBJ2-1; 8 positions match TRBD2. V lost 1 base and J lost 6; bases outside the gene matches: 5. Per the germline V gene, CDR1 is SEHNR and CDR2 is FQNEAQ (reference sequence). The CDR3 contains 15 residues. For the CDR3, the DNA is TGTGCCAGCAGCTTAGAAGCTAGCGGGTCCAATGAGCAGTTCTTC. Translation: CASSLEASGSNEQFF.

The chain carries TRBV5-1 and TRBJ2-7; D remains unclear. CDR3 length: 13 amino acids. Germline V gene data show CDR1 as SGHRS and CDR2 as YFSETQ. Deletions cut 5 bases from V and 3 bases from J, with 12 bases between. The CDR3, as DNA: TGCGCCAGCAGTCAAGACACACACTACGAGCAGTACTTC. This codes for CASSQDTHYEQYF.

This chain links TRBV19 with TRBJ2-7; 8 bases align to TRBD2. Per germline, CDR1 LNHDA and CDR2 SQIVND (reference sequence). Trimming cost V 5 bases and J 1 base; bases outside gene matches: 7. This CDR3 region has 15 residues. CDR3 sequence: CASSSRGGLSYEQYF. CDR3 bases: TGTGCCAGTAGTTCCCGGGGGGGTCTTTCCTACGAGCAGTACTTC.

The chain combines TRBV29-1 with TRBJ2-4; tentatively, D is TRBD2 (5 bases). The CDR3 sequence is 13 residues long. Per germline, CDR1 SQVTM and CDR2 ANQGSEA. Deletions cut 1 base from V and 1 base from J, with 5 bases between. DNA for the CDR3: TGCAGCGTTGAAGGGAGGGCCAAAAACATTCAGTACTTC. Translating it yields CSVEGRAKNIQYF.

The gene calls are TRBV11-2 and TRBJ1-1, with TRBD1 as a possible D gene (5 bases). The CDR3 totals 13 residues. The V end was cut by 5 bases, the J end by 1 base, with 8 bases between. Germline CDR1 and CDR2: SGHAT and FQNNGV. CDR3 region: CASSHGQNTEAFF. The DNA for the CDR3 is TGTGCCAGCAGCCACGGACAGAACACTGAAGCTTTCTTT.

V usage is TRBV19 and J usage is TRBJ2-1; D perhaps matches TRBD2 (5 bases). Germline assignment: CDR1 LNHDA and CDR2 SQIVND (reference sequence). The V end was cut by 4 bases, the J end by 0 bases, with 7 bases between. The CDR3 runs 14 residues. The chain's CDR3 is CASSNGVSYNEQFF. The CDR3 bases are TGTGCCAGTAGTAACGGGGTCTCCTACAATGAGCAGTTCTTC.

CDR3 loop: CASSPMVAETYGYTF. CDR3 in DNA: TGTGCCAGCTCACCTATGGTTGCAGAAACCTATGGCTACACCTTC. V is TRBV18 and J is TRBJ1-2; D is unresolved. The CDR3 runs to 15 residues. Germline loops: CDR1 KGHSH, CDR2 LQKENI. V dropped 3 bases and J dropped 4 bases, with 15 bases sitting between them. Based on the CDR3 plus reference TRBV18 and TRBJ1-2, the full variable domain is NAGVMQNPRHLVRRRGQEARLRCSPMKGHSHVYWYRQLPEEGLKFMVYLQKENIIDESGMPKERFSAEFPKEGPSILRIQQVVRGDSAAYFCASSPMVAETYGYTFGSGTRLTVV.

The rearrangement uses TRBV28 and TRBJ2-5; 10 bases agree with TRBD2. The germline V gene encodes CDR1 MDHEN and CDR2 SYDVKM. This CDR3 contains 19 residues. J lost 2 bases, V lost 3 bases, and 15 bases had no gene match. CDR3 region: CASSFSSGGPRLGQETQYF. The DNA for the CDR3 is TGTGCCAGCAGTTTCTCTAGCGGGGGCCCCCGTCTGGGGCAAGAGACCCAGTACTTC.

The genes are TRBV5-6 and TRBJ1-2; 9 nucleotides match TRBD1. Germline trimming cut 4 bases from V and 8 bases from J; bases unmatched to any gene: 15. Germline V gene sequence: CDR1 SGHDT, CDR2 YYEEEE. CDR3 length equals 16 residues. The CDR3 DNA sequence: TGTGCCAGCAGCCTTCAGAGTACAGGGGGCTCATGGGGCTACACCTTC. It specifies CASSLQSTGGSWGYTF.

This clone was seen a single time. The chain employs TRBV5-1 and TRBJ1-2, with TRBD1 as a possible D gene (5 bases). CDR1 and CDR2 (germline): SGHRS, YFSETQ. This CDR3 has 18 residues. V was shortened by 4 bases and J by 0 bases, with 22 bases between the two germline ends. The chain's CDR3 is CASSPRNGVGGANYGYTF. CDR3 sequence (DNA): TGCGCCAGCAGCCCACGGAATGGGGTCGGGGGAGCTAACTATGGCTACACCTTC.

Here the CDR3 reads CASSQRTLGGSTEAFF. The DNA for the CDR3 is TGTGCCAGCAGCCAGAGGACCCTTGGGGGGAGCACTGAAGCTTTCTTT. The V gene is TRBV3-1 (or the pseudogene TRBV3-2), the J gene TRBJ1-1; D possibly corresponds to TRBD1 (5 bases). V dropped 3 bases and J dropped 4 bases, with 18 bases sitting between them. The CDR3 runs 16 residues. Germline values: CDR1 LGHDT, CDR2 YNNKEL (reference sequence).

The CDR3 DNA follows: TGTGCTAGTGCCTCGACAGGGGGCTATCAGCCCCAGCATTTT. As protein: CASASTGGYQPQHF. This rearrangement joins TRBV12-5 to TRBJ1-5, with 10 nucleotides matching TRBD1. Germline V gene lookup returns CDR1 LGHNT and CDR2 FRNRAP. This CDR3 has 14 amino acids. Trimming at V came to 7 bases and at J to 5 bases, leaving 5 bases not matched to a gene.

This chain uses TRBV15 with TRBJ2-1; D is perhaps TRBD2 (5 bases). Trimming removed 3 bases from V and 6 bases from J, with 9 bases in between. The CDR3 is 13 residues long. The germline gives CDR1 LNHNV, CDR2 YYDKDF (reference sequence). The CDR3 coding sequence is TGTGCCACCAGCAGGACTACCGGCAATGAGCAGTTCTTC. This gives the protein CATSRTTGNEQFF.

The chain recombines TRBV28 with TRBJ2-5; 14 nucleotides agree with TRBD2. Looked up from germline, CDR1 is MDHEN and CDR2 is SYDVKM. The CDR3 is 17 amino acids. V lost 5 bases and J lost 2; bases outside the gene matches: 7. The CDR3: CASSPGLAGVGQETQYF. The DNA for the CDR3 is TGTGCCAGCAGTCCGGGACTAGCGGGAGTAGGGCAAGAGACCCAGTACTTC.

The chain uses TRBV12-5 and TRBJ2-1, with 8 bases that match TRBD1. The CDR3 covers 13 residues. Germline V lookup: CDR1 LGHNT, CDR2 FRNRAP. Unmatched junction bases numbered 9, after V lost 8 bases and J lost 9 bases. The DNA of the CDR3 is TGTGCTAGTAGACAGGGGTACTATAGTGAGCAGTTCTTC. This sequence encodes CASRQGYYSEQFF.

The rearrangement uses TRBV5-1 and TRBJ2-7; D perhaps matches TRBD2 (7 bases). CDR3 length: 14 amino acids. CDR1 and CDR2 from the germline V gene are SGHRS and YFSETQ. The V end lost 0 bases, the J end lost 6 bases, and 13 bases lay between the germline ends. The CDR3 spells CASSLVGRGGEQYF. For the CDR3, the DNA is TGCGCCAGCAGCTTGGTTGGGAGGGGGGGCGAGCAGTACTTC.

V usage is TRBV19 and J usage is TRBJ1-5; weak D call: TRBD1 (6 bases). The germline gives CDR1 LNHDA, CDR2 SQIVND (reference sequence). Trimming took off 3 bases at V and 1 base at J, with 13 bases between the two ends. The CDR3 loop spans 16 amino acids. CDR3 sequence (DNA): TGTGCCAGTAGTATCGCGGGGGCAGGGAGCAATCAGCCCCAGCATTTT. Translation gives CASSIAGAGSNQPQHF.

The V and J genes are TRBV7-9 and TRBJ2-5, with D possibly matching TRBD2 (6 bases). This CDR3 is 16 amino acids long. Looked up from germline, CDR1 is SEHNR and CDR2 is FQNEAQ (reference sequence). The V gene lost 3 bases and the J gene lost 4 bases, with 18 bases spanning the gap. CDR3 in amino acids: CASSFRILGGGETQYF. The CDR3 coding sequence is TGTGCCAGCAGCTTCCGAATTTTGGGGGGAGGAGAGACCCAGTACTTC.

V gene TRBV11-2 combines with J gene TRBJ2-7, with 9 nucleotides matching TRBD2. V shed 5 bases and J 0 bases; nucleotides not matched to a gene: 11. From germline, CDR1 is SGHAT and CDR2 FQNNGV. There are 17 residues in the CDR3. As DNA, the CDR3 is TGTGCCAGCAGCGCCCGCGGACTAGCGACGAACTCCTACGAGCAGTACTTC. Its translation is CASSARGLATNSYEQYF.

This sequence joins TRBV6-5 and TRBJ1-5, with D possibly TRBD1 on 5 matching bases. Germline V lookup: CDR1 MNHEY, CDR2 SVGAGI. This CDR3 spans 14 amino acids. V was cut by 4 bases and J by 0 bases, with 7 bases left in between. CDR3 DNA: TGTGCCAGCAGTTCAGGACATAGCAATCAGCCCCAGCATTTT. It codes for CASSSGHSNQPQHF.

This chain uses TRBV6-1 with TRBJ1-5; D call uncertain. V lost 2 bases, J lost 3 bases, and 8 bases lay in between. The CDR3 consists of 14 residues. CDR1 is MNHNS, CDR2 SASEGT, per germline. In DNA, the CDR3 is TGTGCCAGCAGTGAACGGTGGTCCAATCAGCCCCAGCATTTT. Its translation is CASSERWSNQPQHF.

The chain has TRBV7-9 and TRBJ1-4; 10 positions agree with TRBD1. The V gene's germline CDR1 is SEHNR and CDR2 FQNEAQ (reference sequence). The CDR3 sequence is 16 residues long. The junction had 7 bases not matched to a gene; V was cut back by 5 bases and J by 4 bases. The CDR3 loop reads CASSNGDRGINEKLFF. The CDR3, as DNA: TGTGCCAGCAGCAATGGGGACAGGGGAATTAATGAAAAACTGTTTTTT.

This sequence joins TRBV3-1 (or the pseudogene TRBV3-2) and TRBJ1-1; possibly TRBD1 for D (5 bases). The V and J ends lost 1 base and 5 bases respectively, with 11 bases between them. Germline V gene data show CDR1 as LGHDT and CDR2 as YNNKEL (reference sequence). This CDR3 spans 14 amino acids. CDR3 coding DNA: TGTGCCAGCAGCCAAGTTGCGGGACGAACTGAAGCTTTCTTT. This gives the protein CASSQVAGRTEAFF.

The chain has TRBV29-1 and TRBJ1-1; TRBD1 agrees at 7 bases. This CDR3 is built from 15 residues. Trimming cost V 4 bases and J 4 bases; bases outside gene matches: 12. Looked up from germline, CDR1 is SQVTM and CDR2 is ANQGSEA. The chain's CDR3 is CSVAYGTAGGTEAFF. CDR3 coding DNA: TGCAGCGTTGCTTATGGGACAGCCGGGGGCACTGAAGCTTTCTTT.

The CDR3 sequence is CAYRTGMNTEAFF. The CDR3 region has the DNA TGTGCCTACCGGACAGGGATGAACACTGAAGCTTTCTTT. The genes are TRBV5-4 and TRBJ1-1, with 8 bases fitting TRBD1. This CDR3 comprises 13 residues. Germline V gives CDR1 SGHNT, CDR2 YYREEE (reference sequence). Losses at the gene ends were 10 bases for V and 0 bases for J; bases not matched to a gene: 5. Drawing the rest from reference TRBV5-4 and TRBJ1-1, the complete variable domain is ETGVTQSPTHLIKTRGQQVTLRCSSQSGHNTVSWYQQALGQGPQFIFQYYREEENGRGNFPPRFSGLQFPNYSSELNVNALELDDSALYLCAYRTGMNTEAFFGQGTRLTVV.

This chain joins TRBV5-1 and TRBJ2-7; 8 bases fit TRBD2. Germline lookup yields CDR1 SGHRS and CDR2 YFSETQ. The CDR3 consists of 15 residues. J was trimmed by 7 bases and V by 4 bases; bases with no gene match: 13. CDR3 amino acids: CASSTHSGAGGEQYF. CDR3 DNA: TGCGCCAGCAGCACCCATAGCGGGGCCGGGGGGGAGCAGTACTTC.

This chain connects TRBV19 to TRBJ1-6; 8 bases fit TRBD1. The CDR3 runs 14 residues. Per the germline V gene, CDR1 is LNHDA and CDR2 is SQIVND (reference sequence). V was pared by 10 bases and J by 8 bases, with 10 bases of the junction left unmatched. The CDR3 DNA follows: TGTGCCACCAAGAGGAAACAGGGGGATTCACCCCTCCACTTT. It yields the protein CATKRKQGDSPLHF.